The entry that follows covers one T cell receptor beta chain sequence. Its antigen is as yet unknown. Template for every sorted-subset replicate PCR totaled around 200 ng DNA, 25,000 to 35,000 T cell genomes. Measured with immunoSEQ multiplex PCR; TCRdb has only the in-frame clones, and not every one. In the table there are approximately 350,000 clones, 96% of which are singletons. This sample was included in a study of shared clonotypes between healthy human individuals. Germline V lookup: CDR1 MGHRA, CDR2 YSYEKL. The J segment lost 8 bases and the V segment lost 1 base, leaving 0 bases of the junction unmatched. CDR3 length: 13 amino acids. Study results and caveats: Sorted-subset samples were not fully sequenced, rarefaction indicated.

The chain links TRBV4-1 to TRBJ1-2, with TRBD1 matching 11 bases. Sequencing was done on a sample of memory CD8+ T cells sorted from blood. Regarding subset: CD45RO+ cells pooled with CCR7-negative TemRA cells. The receptor's source is a man aged 25 to 40 in good health. DNA of the CDR3: TGCGCCAGCAGCCAAGGGACAGGGGGCGGCTACACCTTC. Encoded protein: CASSQGTGGGYTF.